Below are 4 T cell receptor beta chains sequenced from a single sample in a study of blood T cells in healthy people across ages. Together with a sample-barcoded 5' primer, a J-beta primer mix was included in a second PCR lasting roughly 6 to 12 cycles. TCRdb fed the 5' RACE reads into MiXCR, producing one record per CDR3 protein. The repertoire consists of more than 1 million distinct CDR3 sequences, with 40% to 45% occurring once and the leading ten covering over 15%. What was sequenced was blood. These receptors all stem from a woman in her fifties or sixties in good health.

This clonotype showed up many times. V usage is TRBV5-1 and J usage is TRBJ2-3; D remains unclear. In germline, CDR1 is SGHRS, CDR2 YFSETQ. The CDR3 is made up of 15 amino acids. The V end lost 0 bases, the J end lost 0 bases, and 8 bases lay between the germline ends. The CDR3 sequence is CASSLEGRSTDTQYF. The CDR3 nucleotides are TGCGCCAGCAGCTTGGAGGGTCGGAGCACAGATACGCAGTATTTT.

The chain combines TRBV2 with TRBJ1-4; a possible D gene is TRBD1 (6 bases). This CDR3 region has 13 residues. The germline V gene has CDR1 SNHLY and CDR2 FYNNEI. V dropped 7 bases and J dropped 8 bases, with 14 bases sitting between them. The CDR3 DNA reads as TGTGCCAGCACCCGGGACATGAAAGAAAAACTGTTTTTT. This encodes CASTRDMKEKLFF.

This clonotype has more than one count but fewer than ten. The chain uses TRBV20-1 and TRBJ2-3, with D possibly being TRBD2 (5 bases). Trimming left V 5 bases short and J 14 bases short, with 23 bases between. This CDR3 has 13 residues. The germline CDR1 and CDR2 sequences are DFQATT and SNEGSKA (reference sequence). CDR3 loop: CSAHNKLVHSVYF. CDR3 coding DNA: TGCAGTGCTCACAACAAACTAGTTCATTCTGTGTATTTT.

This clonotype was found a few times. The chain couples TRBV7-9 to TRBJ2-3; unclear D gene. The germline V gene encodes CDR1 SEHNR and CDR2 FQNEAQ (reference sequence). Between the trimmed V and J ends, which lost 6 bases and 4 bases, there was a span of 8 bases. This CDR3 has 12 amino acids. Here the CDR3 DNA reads TGTGCCAGCAGGCAAACCCCAGATACGCAGTATTTT. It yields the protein CASRQTPDTQYF.